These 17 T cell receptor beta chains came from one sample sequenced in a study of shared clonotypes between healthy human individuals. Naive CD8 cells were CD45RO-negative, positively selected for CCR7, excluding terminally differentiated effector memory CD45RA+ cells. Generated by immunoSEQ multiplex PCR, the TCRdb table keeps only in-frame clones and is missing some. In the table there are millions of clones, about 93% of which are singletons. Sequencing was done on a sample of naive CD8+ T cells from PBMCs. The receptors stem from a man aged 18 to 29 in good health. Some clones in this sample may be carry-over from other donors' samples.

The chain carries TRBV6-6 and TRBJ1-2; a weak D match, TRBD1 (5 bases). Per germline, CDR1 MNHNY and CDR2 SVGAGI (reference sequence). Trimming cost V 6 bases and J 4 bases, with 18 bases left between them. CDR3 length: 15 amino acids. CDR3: CASSRESIQGYGYTF. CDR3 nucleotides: TGTGCCAGCAGCAGGGAATCAATTCAGGGCTATGGCTACACCTTC.

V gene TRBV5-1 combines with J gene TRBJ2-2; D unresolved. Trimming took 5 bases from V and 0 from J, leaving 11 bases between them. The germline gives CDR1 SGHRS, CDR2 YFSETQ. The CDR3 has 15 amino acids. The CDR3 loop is CASRAGIANTGELFF. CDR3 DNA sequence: TGCGCCAGCAGGGCAGGAATCGCGAACACCGGGGAGCTGTTTTTT.

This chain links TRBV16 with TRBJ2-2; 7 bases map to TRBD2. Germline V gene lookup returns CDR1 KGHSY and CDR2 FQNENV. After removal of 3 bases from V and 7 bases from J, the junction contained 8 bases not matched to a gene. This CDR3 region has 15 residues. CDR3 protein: CASSHGLVFGGELFF. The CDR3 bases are TGTGCCAGCAGCCACGGACTAGTCTTTGGCGGGGAGCTGTTTTTT.

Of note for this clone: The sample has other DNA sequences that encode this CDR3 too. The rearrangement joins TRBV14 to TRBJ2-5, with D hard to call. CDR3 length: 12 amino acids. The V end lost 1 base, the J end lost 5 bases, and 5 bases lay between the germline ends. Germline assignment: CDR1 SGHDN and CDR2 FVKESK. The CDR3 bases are TGTGCCAGCAGCCAAGTCGGCGAGACCCAGTACTTC. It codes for CASSQVGETQYF.

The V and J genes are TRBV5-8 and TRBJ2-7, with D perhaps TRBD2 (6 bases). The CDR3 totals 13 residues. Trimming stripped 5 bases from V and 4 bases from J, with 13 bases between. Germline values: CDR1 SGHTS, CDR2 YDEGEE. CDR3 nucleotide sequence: TGTGCCAGCAGAGTACTAGCCGTGTACGAGCAGTACTTC. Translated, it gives CASRVLAVYEQYF.

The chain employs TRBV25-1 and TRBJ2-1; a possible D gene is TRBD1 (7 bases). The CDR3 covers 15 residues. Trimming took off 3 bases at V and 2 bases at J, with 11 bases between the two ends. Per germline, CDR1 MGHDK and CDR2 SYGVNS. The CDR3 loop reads CASSDTGEAYNEQFF. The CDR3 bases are TGTGCCAGCAGTGATACAGGGGAGGCCTACAATGAGCAGTTCTTC.

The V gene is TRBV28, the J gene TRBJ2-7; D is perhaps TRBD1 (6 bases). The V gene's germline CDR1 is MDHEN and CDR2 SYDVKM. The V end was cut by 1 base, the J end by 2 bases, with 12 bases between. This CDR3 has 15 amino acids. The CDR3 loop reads CASSLSQGSAYEQYF. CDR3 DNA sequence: TGTGCCAGCAGTTTATCCCAGGGGTCCGCCTACGAGCAGTACTTC.

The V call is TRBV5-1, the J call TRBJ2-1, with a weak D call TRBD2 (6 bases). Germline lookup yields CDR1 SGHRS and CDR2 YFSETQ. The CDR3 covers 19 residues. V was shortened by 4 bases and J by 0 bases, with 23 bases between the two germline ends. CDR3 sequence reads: CASSGGGVELIGSYNEQFF. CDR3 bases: TGCGCCAGCAGCGGAGGCGGGGTAGAACTTATCGGCTCCTACAATGAGCAGTTCTTC.

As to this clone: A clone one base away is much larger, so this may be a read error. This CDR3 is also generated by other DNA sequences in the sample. The DNA for the CDR3 is TGTGCCAGCAGCTTAGGGGTGAATACTGAAGCTTTCTTT. Translated: CASSLGVNTEAFF. The gene calls are TRBV13 and TRBJ1-1; D is undetermined. Per the germline V gene, CDR1 is PRHDT and CDR2 is FYEKMQ (reference sequence). The CDR3 extends over 13 amino acids.

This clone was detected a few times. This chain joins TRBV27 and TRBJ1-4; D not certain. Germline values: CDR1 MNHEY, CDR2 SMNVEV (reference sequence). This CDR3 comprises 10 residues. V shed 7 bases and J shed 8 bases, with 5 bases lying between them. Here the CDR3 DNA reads TGTGCCAGCACGGAGGAAAAACTGTTTTTT. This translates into CASTEEKLFF.

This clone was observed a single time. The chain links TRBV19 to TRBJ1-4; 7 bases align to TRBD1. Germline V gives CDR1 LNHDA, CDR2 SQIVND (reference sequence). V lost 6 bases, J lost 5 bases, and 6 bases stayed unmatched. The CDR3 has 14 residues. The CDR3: CASSLGTENEKLFF. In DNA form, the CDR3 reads TGTGCCAGTAGCCTCGGGACAGAGAATGAAAAACTGTTTTTT. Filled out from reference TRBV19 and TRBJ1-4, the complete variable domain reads DGGITQSPKYLFRKEGQNVTLSCEQNLNHDAMYWYRQDPGQGLRLIYYSQIVNDFQKGDIAEGYSVSREKKESFPLTVTSAQKNPTAFYLCASSLGTENEKLFFGSGTQLSVL.

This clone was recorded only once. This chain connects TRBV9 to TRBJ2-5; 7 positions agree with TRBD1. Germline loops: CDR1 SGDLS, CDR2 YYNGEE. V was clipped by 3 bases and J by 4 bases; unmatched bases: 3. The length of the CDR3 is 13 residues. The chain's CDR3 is CASSARQGETQYF. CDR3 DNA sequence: TGTGCCAGCAGCGCCCGACAGGGAGAGACCCAGTACTTC. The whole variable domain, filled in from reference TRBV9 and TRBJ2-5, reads DSGVTQTPKHLITATGQRVTLRCSPRSGDLSVYWYQQSLDQGLQFLIQYYNGEERAKGNILERFSAQQFPDLHSELNLSSLELGDSALYFCASSARQGETQYFGPGTRLLVL.

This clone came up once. CDR3 in DNA: TGTGCCAGCAGCTTGCCAGGGAGAGGTGAAAAACTGTTTTTT. Protein sequence: CASSLPGRGEKLFF. The chain combines TRBV11-2 with TRBJ1-4; D is perhaps TRBD1 (5 bases). The CDR3 length is 14 residues. V dropped 3 bases and J dropped 7 bases, with 12 bases sitting between them. In germline, CDR1 is SGHAT, CDR2 FQNNGV.

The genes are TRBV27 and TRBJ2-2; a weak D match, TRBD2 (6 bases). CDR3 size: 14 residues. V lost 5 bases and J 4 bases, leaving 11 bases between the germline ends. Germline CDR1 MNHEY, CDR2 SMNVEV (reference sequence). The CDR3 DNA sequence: TGTGCCAGCAGTATCATCGGGGGCACCGGGGAGCTGTTTTTT. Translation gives CASSIIGGTGELFF.

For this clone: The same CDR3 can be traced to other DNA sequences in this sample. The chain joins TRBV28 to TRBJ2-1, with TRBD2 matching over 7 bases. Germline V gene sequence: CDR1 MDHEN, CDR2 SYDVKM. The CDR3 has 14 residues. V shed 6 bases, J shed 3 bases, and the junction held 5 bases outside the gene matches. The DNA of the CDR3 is TGTGCCAGCAGCTCGAGCGGGAACTACAATGAGCAGTTCTTC. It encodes CASSSSGNYNEQFF. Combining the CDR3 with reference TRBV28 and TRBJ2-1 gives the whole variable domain DVKVTQSSRYLVKRTGEKVFLECVQDMDHENMFWYRQDPGLGLRLIYFSYDVKMKEKGDIPEGYSVSREKKERFSLILESASTNQTSMYLCASSSSGNYNEQFFGPGTRLTVL.

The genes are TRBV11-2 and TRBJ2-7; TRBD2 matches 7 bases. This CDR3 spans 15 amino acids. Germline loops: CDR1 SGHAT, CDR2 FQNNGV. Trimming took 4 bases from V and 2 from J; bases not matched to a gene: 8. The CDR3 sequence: CASSWAGEAAYEQYF. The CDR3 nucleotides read TGTGCCAGCAGCTGGGCGGGGGAAGCCGCCTACGAGCAGTACTTC.

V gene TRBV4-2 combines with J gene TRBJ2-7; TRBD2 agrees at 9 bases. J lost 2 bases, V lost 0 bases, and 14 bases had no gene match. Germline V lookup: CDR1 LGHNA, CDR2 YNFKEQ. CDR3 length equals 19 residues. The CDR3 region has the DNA TGTGCCAGCAGCCAAGATTGGTTTGAGGAGCGGGAGGCAACCTACGAGCAGTACTTC. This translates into CASSQDWFEEREATYEQYF.